The clone carrying this T cell receptor (beta chain) was detected only a few times. Antigen unknown. This specimen comes from a study of beta chain features in type 1 diabetes. Expressed TCRB transcripts got sequenced, as all isolated RNA was reverse transcribed. Profiled with immunoSEQ multiplex PCR; TCRdb holds only in-frame clones, not every one. The sample lists more than 150,000 clones, 9% occurring once. Germline assignment: CDR1 SEHNR and CDR2 FQNEAQ (reference sequence). This CDR3 has 15 residues. V shed 2 bases and J shed 0 bases, with 9 bases lying between them. Study-level points and caveats: Moderate but significant shortening of TCRB CDR3s was recorded in all four CD4+ subsets from Type 1 diabetes patients.

This clonotype originated in a woman in her 30s with type 1 diabetes. Sequences were obtained from central memory CD4+ T cells from blood. This chain uses TRBV7-9 with TRBJ2-3; D is uncertain. The CDR3: CASSLLSVSTDTQYF. In DNA form, the CDR3 reads TGTGCCAGCAGCTTATTATCCGTAAGCACAGATACGCAGTATTTT.